The 5 T cell receptor beta chains given below trace back to one sample, sequenced in a study of CD8+ T cells in alopecia areata. Extraction of RNA preceded its reverse transcription into cDNA, which served as the sequencing template. Assay used: immunoSEQ multiplex PCR; TCRdb lists only in-frame clones, some missing. The sample has roughly 250,000 clones; 65% to 70% are singletons. Sequences were derived from CD4+ T cells sorted from blood, sampled at week 0. The source of these receptors is a human donor with alopecia areata.

This chain links TRBV6-5 with TRBJ1-2; perhaps TRBD1 as D (6 bases). The CDR3 totals 13 residues. The V gene's germline CDR1 is MNHEY and CDR2 SVGAGI. V dropped 6 bases and J dropped 4 bases, with 12 bases sitting between them. The CDR3 sequence is CASSSGQLYGYTF. CDR3 nucleotides: TGTGCCAGCAGCTCTGGACAGCTCTATGGCTACACCTTC.

V is TRBV5-1 and J is TRBJ2-5; D is possibly TRBD2 (5 bases). The CDR3 sequence is 16 residues long. Per germline, CDR1 SGHRS and CDR2 YFSETQ. V lost 0 bases, J lost 2 bases, and 14 bases lay in between. This chain's CDR3 is CASSLATAAAQETQYF. The CDR3 DNA is TGCGCCAGCAGCTTGGCCACAGCGGCAGCTCAAGAGACCCAGTACTTC.

The chain recombines TRBV18 with TRBJ2-7, with TRBD1 matching over 7 bases. There are 13 residues in the CDR3. The V gene end was trimmed by 3 bases and the J gene end by 6 bases; junction bases not matched to a gene: 5. The V gene's germline CDR1 is KGHSH and CDR2 LQKENI. The CDR3 loop reads CASSPDRTTEQYF. The CDR3 bases are TGTGCCAGCTCACCGGACAGGACCACCGAGCAGTACTTC.

The V and J genes are TRBV5-4 and TRBJ1-5, with D perhaps TRBD1 (6 bases). There are 14 residues in the CDR3. The germline gives CDR1 SGHNT, CDR2 YYREEE (reference sequence). With 2 bases removed from V and 3 bases from J, the gap between germline ends came to 9 bases. The DNA of the CDR3 is TGTGCCAGCAGCTTCCAGGGGAACAATCAGCCCCAGCATTTT. This sequence encodes CASSFQGNNQPQHF.

Notes on this clone: The junction differs from germline at one of its ends, possibly a read error. The rearrangement links TRBV29-1 to TRBJ2-3; the D is unclear. This CDR3 contains 11 residues. Germline V gene sequence: CDR1 SQVTM, CDR2 ANQGSEA. The CDR3 DNA reads as TGCAGGGTTGAAAGCTCGGATACGCAGTATTTT. As protein: CRVESSDTQYF.